This note documents a single T cell receptor beta chain sequence. Its binding antigen is unknown. The record has no base qualities; no much larger clone is one base away. The instrument was an Illumina MiSeq. Genomic DNA from sorted T cell subsets was used as template for TCRbeta CDR3 amplification. The TCRbeta CDR3 region was amplified by multiplex PCR with 30 forward and 13 reverse primers. PCR products were purified with AMPure XP beads, after which indices and adaptors were added in a second 25-cycle PCR. Before sequencing, libraries were gel-purified with the QIAquick Gel Extraction Kit. The paper's data handling went like this. Paired-end reads were merged with FLASH and aligned to IMGT V, D and J germline references using IgBLAST. Reads with below 70% alignment identity to germline references were discarded, and roughly 11 million reads were retained study-wide. CDR3 boundaries, reading frame and productivity were assigned according to IMGT definitions. A highly-expanded clone was defined as any clone making up 1% or more of reads, and normalized Shannon entropy served as the measure of diversity. Group differences in Shannon entropy were tested with unpaired two-tailed t-tests. TCRdb reprocessing: public reads trimmed at Q25 with fastp, clones called with MiXCR, in-frame beta chains kept. Merged by CDR3 protein, the rows form single entries marked with the most common genes and DNA. TCRdb, not the authors, supplied the V and J calls. The sample has about 290,000 distinct CDR3 sequences on record, around 47% of them singletons. The top ten constitute approximately 13% of the sample.

Every diabetic patient fulfilled standard classification criteria for type 1 or type 2 diabetes, and glucose and C-peptide were evaluated using WHO-recommended methods. Exclusion applied to any donor with other autoimmune diseases or infections within the previous four weeks. An approximately 10-milliliter sample of peripheral blood was drawn from every participant. LymphoPrep density separation was used to isolate PBMCs. Relative to germline, V is missing 4 bases and J is missing 6 bases, with 8 bases of the junction outside any gene match. Inclusive of the bounding cysteine and phenylalanine, the CDR3 is 15 residues long. The kept DNA is CDR3 alone, 45 bases in frame from the first base. CDR1 and CDR2 were assigned from the germline V gene (reference sequence) as PRHDT and FYEKMQ. This entry comes from a study of type 1 and type 2 diabetes patients (dated by TCRdb to 2015 to 2016). The study in broad terms: The cohort comprised ten or so type 1 diabetes patients, a few type 2 diabetes patients and about 6 nondiabetic controls recruited in China. Across the study, CD4+ and CD8+ T cells were positively selected from PBMCs by means of CD4 or CD8 MicroBeads on MACS columns. The whole study generated about 18 million paired-end reads. TCRbeta repertoires were profiled by high-throughput sequencing in the study to compare type 1 diabetes, type 2 diabetes and nondiabetic individuals. Type 2 diabetes patients served as a disease comparison group for the type 1 diabetes patients. Comparing approximately 19-cycle and roughly 23-cycle amplification showed similar V gene usage, suggesting similar primer efficiencies and random PCR bias. Paired-end sequencing of TCRbeta libraries was performed on Illumina HiSeq 2000 or MiSeq instruments.

On the study overall, not on this receptor specifically: Type 2 diabetes patients had few highly-expanded CD4+ clones (median one), and those clones made up a median approximately 4% of reads. V and J gene usage patterns of type 2 diabetes and control samples were highly correlated, averaging approximately 0.97 between samples. In both CD4+ and CD8+ T cells, type 2 diabetes repertoires were highly diverse, with diversity significantly greater than that of type 1 diabetes repertoires. The study groups were not matched for age and gender, which could bias interpretation. Because only a limited number of T2D and control samples were sequenced, some T1D-only HECs might also be present in more T2D or control samples.

Sequencing was performed on peripheral blood mononuclear cells (PBMCs). This chain is built from TRBV13 and TRBJ2-3, and 9 junctional nucleotides match TRBD2. This sequence was found in a man aged 18 to 29 with type 2 diabetes. The CDR3 in this case is CASSYGSGGGDTQYF. Read as DNA, the sequence is TGTGCCAGCAGCTACGGTAGCGGGGGCGGGGATACGCAGTATTTT. The full variable domain, completed from the reference TRBV13 and TRBJ2-3 proteins outside the CDR3, reads AAGVIQSPRHLIKEKRETATLKCYPIPRHDTVYWYQQGPGQDPQFLISFYEKMQSDKGSIPDRFSAQQFSDYHSELNMSSLELGDSALYFCASSYGSGGGDTQYFGPGTRLTVL.